This T cell receptor beta chain was found in a study of blood T cell repertoires in COVID-19. Turning to the study itself: Both acute and convalescent COVID-19 samples were obtained from the United States, Italy and Spain.

Trimming took off 7 bases at V and 2 bases at J, with 11 bases between the two ends. Looked up from germline, CDR1 is SGHNT and CDR2 is YYREEE (reference sequence). The CDR3 is 13 amino acids. This clone was counted once. The authors' processing: Amplified reference gene primers provided the basis for estimating nucleated cell counts. The table came from immunoSEQ multiplex PCR; TCRdb's copy has only in-frame clones and leaves some out. Clonal size and the V and J genes are those of that table, whereas D and trimming came from the DNA. Altogether tens of thousands of clones are present, approximately 82% being singletons, with the ten largest covering under 8.5%.

The sequencing input was peripheral blood. V and J are TRBV5-4 and TRBJ2-3, with a possible D match to TRBD2 (6 bases). This clonotype originated in a woman older than 75 with acute or convalescent COVID-19. CDR3 sequence (DNA): TGTGCCAGCGGCGCGGGGCACACAGATACGCAGTATTTT. Its protein product is CASGAGHTDTQYF.